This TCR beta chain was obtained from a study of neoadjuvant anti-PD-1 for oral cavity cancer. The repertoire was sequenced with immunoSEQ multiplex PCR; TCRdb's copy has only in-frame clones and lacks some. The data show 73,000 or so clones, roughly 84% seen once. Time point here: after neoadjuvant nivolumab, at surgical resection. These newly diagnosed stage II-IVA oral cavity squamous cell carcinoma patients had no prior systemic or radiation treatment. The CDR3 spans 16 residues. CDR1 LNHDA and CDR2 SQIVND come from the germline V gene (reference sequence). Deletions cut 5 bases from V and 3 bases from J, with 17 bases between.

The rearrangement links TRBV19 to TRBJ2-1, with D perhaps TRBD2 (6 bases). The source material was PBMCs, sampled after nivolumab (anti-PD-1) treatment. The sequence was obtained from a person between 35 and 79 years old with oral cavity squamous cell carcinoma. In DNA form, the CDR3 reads TGTGCCAGTAGTGGCCTAGCGAGTTTCAACTACAATGAGCAGTTCTTC. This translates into CASSGLASFNYNEQFF.